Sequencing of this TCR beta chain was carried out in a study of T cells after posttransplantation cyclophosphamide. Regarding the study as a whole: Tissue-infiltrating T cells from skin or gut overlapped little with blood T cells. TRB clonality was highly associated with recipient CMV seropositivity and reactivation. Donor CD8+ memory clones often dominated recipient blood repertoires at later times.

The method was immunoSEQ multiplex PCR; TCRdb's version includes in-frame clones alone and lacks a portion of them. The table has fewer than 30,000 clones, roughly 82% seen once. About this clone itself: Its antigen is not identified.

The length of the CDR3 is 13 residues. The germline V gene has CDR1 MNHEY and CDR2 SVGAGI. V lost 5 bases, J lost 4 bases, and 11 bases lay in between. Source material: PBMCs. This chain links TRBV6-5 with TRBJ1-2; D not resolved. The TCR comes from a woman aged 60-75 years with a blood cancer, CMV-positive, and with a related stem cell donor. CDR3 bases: TGTGCCAGCAGTAAGGAGAGATTCTATGGCTACACCTTC. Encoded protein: CASSKERFYGYTF.